These 18 T cell receptor beta chains were sequenced from one sample in a study of CD8+CD57+ T cells in acquired aplastic anemia. TCR beta VDJ combinations and CDR3 sequences were profiled from genomic DNA. TCRdb reprocessed the reads via MiXCR and lists one record per CDR3 protein. This sample has some 120,000 distinct CDR3 sequences; about half occur once, and the top ten carry roughly 2.7%. Source material: sorted CD4+, CD8+, or CD8+CD57+ T cells (not recorded which) from PBMCs. The source of these receptors is a human donor in good health, serving as a control.

This clonotype has at least ten counts. The chain is built from TRBV20-1 and TRBJ2-1; 7 nucleotides align to TRBD2. V lost 7 bases and J lost 3; bases outside the gene matches: 9. This CDR3 has 14 amino acids. Per the germline V gene, CDR1 is DFQATT and CDR2 is SNEGSKA (reference sequence). The CDR3 coding sequence is TGCAGTGTTACCGGGACTATAGTCTACAATGAGCAGTTCTTC. It codes for CSVTGTIVYNEQFF.

As DNA, the CDR3 is TGTGCCTGGAGTGGTGCGAGGTTAGGACTAGCGAGAGATACGCAGTATTTT. Its protein product is CAWSGARLGLARDTQYF. This chain uses TRBV30 with TRBJ2-3; 9 nucleotides align to TRBD2. The V segment lost 1 base and the J segment 5 bases; nucleotides outside the gene matches: 13. This CDR3 has 17 amino acids. Germline CDR1 GTSNPN, CDR2 SVGIG (reference sequence).

This rearrangement joins TRBV24-1 to TRBJ2-7; D might be TRBD1 (5 bases). The V end lost 9 bases, the J end lost 1 base, and 15 bases lay between the germline ends. Germline-derived CDR1 and CDR2 are KGHDR and SFDVKD. The CDR3 totals 14 residues. CDR3 loop: CATYNTTVSYEQYF. The DNA of the CDR3 is TGTGCCACCTACAATACGACAGTTTCCTACGAGCAGTACTTC.

This clonotype was detected a few times. The V call is TRBV4-2, the J call TRBJ2-1, with TRBD1 identical over 11 bases. The CDR3 is 15 amino acids. CDR1 and CDR2 from the germline V gene are LGHNA and YNFKEQ. Trimming cost V 4 bases and J 7 bases; bases outside gene matches: 6. CDR3 nucleotide sequence: TGTGCCAGCAGCCCGGGGGACAGGGGGTCGAATGAGCAGTTCTTC. Residues: CASSPGDRGSNEQFF.

The genes are TRBV4-1 and TRBJ2-1; D remains unclear. Trimming removed 1 base from V and 7 bases from J, with 5 bases in between. Germline V gene sequence: CDR1 MGHRA, CDR2 YSYEKL. This CDR3 is 12 amino acids long. The chain's CDR3 is CASSQGDNEQFF. CDR3 coding DNA: TGCGCCAGCAGCCAAGGGGATAATGAGCAGTTCTTC.

The J gene is TRBJ2-7, the V gene TRBV24-1, with D possibly called TRBD1 or TRBD2 (5 bases each). The CDR3 runs 13 residues. Germline V CDR1 and CDR2: KGHDR, SFDVKD. The V gene lost 10 bases and the J gene lost 5 bases, with 17 bases spanning the gap. The CDR3 DNA sequence: TGTGCCACTGGGGGTGCGGGTAGCGACGAGCAGTACTTC. This gives the protein CATGGAGSDEQYF.

The chain couples TRBV29-1 to TRBJ1-1; D remains ambiguous. Germline assignment: CDR1 SQVTM and CDR2 ANQGSEA. V gave up 7 bases and J gave up 7 bases, with 10 bases separating them. This CDR3 region has 10 residues. The CDR3, as DNA: TGCAGCGCTCGAGACATTGAAGCTTTCTTT. Protein product: CSARDIEAFF.

This clonotype was counted between two and nine times. The J gene is TRBJ1-5, the V gene TRBV7-9; TRBD1 is a possible D gene (5 bases). The germline V gene encodes CDR1 SEHNR and CDR2 FQNEAQ (reference sequence). The CDR3 is 13 amino acids. Between the trimmed V and J ends, which lost 0 bases and 7 bases, there was a span of 7 bases. In DNA form, the CDR3 reads TGTGCCAGCAGCTTAGCGCAGGGACAGCCCCAGCATTTT. Protein sequence: CASSLAQGQPQHF.

The CDR3 DNA sequence: TGTGCCAGCAGTGACCGACAGTCTTCCTACAATGAGCAGTTCTTC. Translation gives CASSDRQSSYNEQFF. The chain recombines TRBV2 with TRBJ2-1; possible D gene TRBD1, 5 bases. Trimming pared 3 bases from V and 1 base from J, leaving 10 bases between. The germline gives CDR1 SNHLY, CDR2 FYNNEI. The CDR3 is 15 amino acids. The entire variable domain, with the rest obtained from reference TRBV2 and TRBJ2-1, is as follows: EPEVTQTPSHQVTQMGQEVILRCVPISNHLYFYWYRQILGQKVEFLVSFYNNEISEKSEIFDDQFSVERPDGSNFTLKIRSTKLEDSAMYFCASSDRQSSYNEQFFGPGTRLTVL.

This clonotype was observed at least ten times. The chain uses TRBV6-1 and TRBJ1-5; D remains ambiguous. Germline V lookup: CDR1 MNHNS, CDR2 SASEGT. This CDR3 comprises 17 residues. The V gene lost 0 bases and the J gene lost 0 bases, with 12 bases spanning the gap. The CDR3 DNA follows: TGTGCCAGCAGTGAAGCATTCGGCAGAGATAGCAATCAGCCCCAGCATTTT. Protein sequence: CASSEAFGRDSNQPQHF.

The table lists this clonotype with many counts. The chain carries TRBV7-9 and TRBJ1-4; 11 nucleotides line up with TRBD1. This CDR3 has 17 residues. The junction had 8 bases not matched to a gene; V was cut back by 5 bases and J by 3 bases. CDR1 is SEHNR, CDR2 FQNEAQ, per germline (reference sequence). The CDR3 reads CASSPWTGGMANEKLFF. CDR3 bases: TGTGCCAGCAGCCCCTGGACAGGGGGCATGGCTAATGAAAAACTGTTTTTT.

This chain connects TRBV30 to TRBJ2-1, with unresolved D. The CDR3 has 14 amino acids. Trimming pared 4 bases from V and 3 bases from J, leaving 13 bases between. The germline V gene has CDR1 GTSNPN and CDR2 SVGIG (reference sequence). CDR3 in amino acids: CAWKGGTNYNEQFF. CDR3 sequence (DNA): TGTGCCTGGAAGGGTGGCACTAACTACAATGAGCAGTTCTTC.

This sequence joins TRBV19 and TRBJ1-1; D unclear. This CDR3 has 15 amino acids. CDR1 and CDR2 (germline): LNHDA, SQIVND (reference sequence). The V end was cut by 3 bases, the J end by 0 bases, with 11 bases between. CDR3 residues: CASSIPGIMNTEAFF. CDR3 DNA: TGTGCCAGTAGTATTCCCGGGATTATGAACACTGAAGCTTTCTTT.

This clonotype appeared many times. V usage is TRBV30 and J usage is TRBJ1-2; D not certain. Germline lookup yields CDR1 GTSNPN and CDR2 SVGIG (reference sequence). Deletions cut 3 bases from V and 0 bases from J, with 5 bases between. This CDR3 spans 12 amino acids. The CDR3 is CAWRTPNYGYTF. The CDR3 DNA follows: TGTGCCTGGAGGACCCCTAACTATGGCTACACCTTC.

The V gene is TRBV7-8, the J gene TRBJ1-2; D is ambiguous. The CDR3 runs to 13 residues. V was clipped by 1 base and J by 6 bases, with 9 bases between them. Per the germline V gene, CDR1 is SGHVS and CDR2 is FQNEAQ. CDR3 sequence reads: CASSLGESDGYTF. The CDR3 DNA reads as TGTGCCAGCAGCTTAGGTGAAAGTGATGGCTACACCTTC.

About this clonotype itself: It may be a read error: a sequence one base away is much more abundant. The CDR3 here is CAISYREGDQPQHF. CDR3 nucleotide sequence: TGTGCCATCAGTTACCGGGAAGGGGATCAGCCCCAGCATTTT. The J gene is TRBJ1-5, the V gene TRBV10-3, with D tentatively TRBD1 (5 bases). The germline V gene has CDR1 ENHRY and CDR2 SYGVKD. The CDR3 is made up of 14 amino acids. The V end was cut by 5 bases, the J end by 5 bases, with 13 bases between.

The rearrangement uses TRBV29-1 and TRBJ1-1; no firm D call. V lost 5 bases and J 1 base, leaving 11 bases between the germline ends. The germline gives CDR1 SQVTM, CDR2 ANQGSEA. The CDR3 extends over 13 amino acids. DNA of the CDR3: TGCAGCGTTCGCGGAGTGGGGAACACTGAAGCTTTCTTT. Encoded protein: CSVRGVGNTEAFF.

This chain uses TRBV5-1 with TRBJ2-1, with TRBD2 matching 7 bases. The CDR3 runs to 15 residues. The V segment lost 0 bases and the J segment 9 bases; nucleotides outside the gene matches: 9. The V gene's germline CDR1 is SGHRS and CDR2 YFSETQ. The CDR3 nucleotides are TGCGCCAGCAGCTTGGGCCGCGGGGGAAGGAGTGAGCAGTTCTTC. This sequence encodes CASSLGRGGRSEQFF.